These 31 T cell receptor beta chains share one sample of origin, sequenced in a study of blood T cell repertoires in COVID-19. Clones were read by immunoSEQ multiplex PCR, and TCRdb kept only the in-frame ones, dropping some. The sample holds about 260,000 clones, roughly 90% seen once. The sequenced sample consisted of PBMCs or T cells enriched from blood (not recorded which). These receptors all stem from a man aged 40-49 years who had been exposed to COVID-19.

CDR3 sequence (DNA): TGTGCCAGCAGTGCGAACAGGGGAGATACGCAGTATTTT. Amino acids: CASSANRGDTQYF. This rearrangement joins TRBV6-6 to TRBJ2-3; 7 nucleotides align to TRBD1. CDR1 and CDR2 (germline): MNHNY, SVGAGI (reference sequence). Trimming removed 5 bases from V and 5 bases from J; junction bases left unmatched: 4. The CDR3 is 13 residues long.

This chain connects TRBV9 to TRBJ2-1; the match to TRBD2 covers 9 bases. Looked up from germline, CDR1 is SGDLS and CDR2 is YYNGEE. The trim removed 2 bases at V and 4 bases at J, leaving 4 bases unmatched. This CDR3 has 15 amino acids. The CDR3 sequence is CASSVSSGAYNEQFF. CDR3 DNA sequence: TGTGCCAGCAGCGTTTCTAGCGGGGCTTACAATGAGCAGTTCTTC.

The chain joins TRBV9 to TRBJ2-3; 8 nucleotides agree with TRBD1. V shed 0 bases, J shed 2 bases, and the junction held 8 bases outside the gene matches. The germline V gene has CDR1 SGDLS and CDR2 YYNGEE. This CDR3 contains 17 residues. The CDR3 nucleotides are TGTGCCAGCAGCGTAGCCGAAAGGACAGGGAACACAGATACGCAGTATTTT. Translation: CASSVAERTGNTDTQYF.

The genes are TRBV2 and TRBJ1-5; tentative D call: TRBD1 (6 bases). Per the germline V gene, CDR1 is SNHLY and CDR2 is FYNNEI. The CDR3 extends over 14 amino acids. Trimming removed 7 bases at V and 4 bases at J, with 14 bases between. CDR3 sequence: CASNLQGPNQPQHF. CDR3 sequence (DNA): TGTGCCAGCAATCTCCAGGGGCCGAATCAGCCCCAGCATTTT.

V usage is TRBV27 and J usage is TRBJ1-2; D not resolved. V gave up 5 bases and J gave up 0 bases, with 19 bases separating them. This CDR3 contains 17 residues. CDR1 and CDR2 (germline): MNHEY, SMNVEV (reference sequence). CDR3 sequence (DNA): TGTGCCAGCAGTCCCAGGATTGCCGAGGAGGCTAACTATGGCTACACCTTC. Its protein is CASSPRIAEEANYGYTF.

The V call is TRBV19, the J call TRBJ1-2; no reliable D call. The V end was cut by 3 bases, the J end by 4 bases, with 9 bases between. Germline V gene sequence: CDR1 LNHDA, CDR2 SQIVND (reference sequence). The CDR3 sequence is 13 residues long. CDR3 DNA sequence: TGTGCCAGTAGTATTGAGGGTAGCTATGGCTACACCTTC. Its protein product is CASSIEGSYGYTF.

V usage is TRBV2 and J usage is TRBJ2-6; 7 nucleotides line up with TRBD1. In germline, CDR1 is SNHLY, CDR2 FYNNEI. The CDR3 runs to 19 residues. The J segment lost 3 bases and the V segment lost 4 bases, leaving 15 bases of the junction unmatched. The CDR3 region has the DNA TGTGCCAGCAGTGGCCCTGACAGGGCCCTGCAACGTGGGGCCAACGTCCTGACTTTC. It yields the protein CASSGPDRALQRGANVLTF.

The chain uses TRBV28 and TRBJ1-2; D not certain. The V and J ends lost 6 bases and 5 bases respectively, with 13 bases between them. This CDR3 spans 13 amino acids. Germline CDR1 is MDHEN and CDR2 is SYDVKM. The CDR3 is CASRGALLYGYTF. Here the CDR3 DNA reads TGTGCCAGCAGGGGCGCCCTTCTGTATGGCTACACCTTC.

This clone was recorded only once. The rearrangement joins TRBV28 to TRBJ1-5; 9 bases match TRBD1. The CDR3 covers 16 residues. Per germline, CDR1 MDHEN and CDR2 SYDVKM. V was pared by 4 bases and J by 4 bases, with 8 bases of the junction left unmatched. In DNA form, the CDR3 reads TGTGCCAGCAGTTCCGGGACAGGGAGCGGAAATCAGCCCCAGCATTTT. It is translated as CASSSGTGSGNQPQHF.

V is TRBV11-2 and J is TRBJ2-1, with TRBD2 identical over 7 bases. The germline CDR1 and CDR2 sequences are SGHAT and FQNNGV. The CDR3 runs to 16 residues. V lost 0 bases to trimming and J lost 9 bases; unmatched junction nucleotides: 11. CDR3 sequence (DNA): TGTGCCAGCAGCTTAGAGACTAGCCCCCTCCTCCGTGAGCAGTTCTTC. It yields the protein CASSLETSPLLREQFF. The full variable domain, its missing parts supplied by reference TRBV11-2 and TRBJ2-1, is EAGVAQSPRYKIIEKRQSVAFWCNPISGHATLYWYQQILGQGPKLLIQFQNNGVVDDSQLPKDRFSAERLKGVDSTLKIQPAKLEDSAVYLCASSLETSPLLREQFFGPGTRLTVL.

V gene TRBV6-2 or TRBV6-3 combines with J gene TRBJ2-1, with 10 bases that match TRBD2. Germline V gene lookup returns CDR1 MNHEY and CDR2 SVGEGT. This CDR3 contains 19 residues. The V gene end was trimmed by 5 bases and the J gene end by 0 bases; junction bases not matched to a gene: 13. The CDR3 bases are TGTGCCAGCAGTCGTGTCCCGGGACTAGCGACGAACTCCTACAATGAGCAGTTCTTC. Translation: CASSRVPGLATNSYNEQFF.

The chain carries TRBV28 and TRBJ2-1, with 8 bases lining up with TRBD2. V shed 8 bases and J 8 bases; nucleotides not matched to a gene: 8. The CDR3 covers 13 residues. CDR1 and CDR2 from the germline V gene are MDHEN and SYDVKM. The CDR3 region has the DNA TGTGCCAGCCGGGGGGGCCGAATGGATGAGCAGTTCTTC. It yields the protein CASRGGRMDEQFF.

The genes are TRBV30 and TRBJ1-2; 9 nucleotides match TRBD1. The CDR3 has 12 amino acids. V lost 4 bases and J lost 5; bases outside the gene matches: 2. CDR1 and CDR2 (germline): GTSNPN, SVGIG (reference sequence). The CDR3 DNA reads as TGTGCCTGGAACGGACAGGGGTATGGCTACACCTTC. Translating it yields CAWNGQGYGYTF.

This clone was seen once. The identical CDR3 is also encoded by other nucleotide sequences in the sample. The rearrangement links TRBV28 to TRBJ2-7; possible D gene TRBD2, 5 bases. Germline CDR1 and CDR2: MDHEN and SYDVKM. This CDR3 contains 12 residues. Trimming pared 3 bases from V and 4 bases from J, leaving 7 bases between. CDR3 protein: CASSLSGYEQYF. For the CDR3, the DNA is TGTGCCAGCAGTTTGTCGGGGTACGAGCAGTACTTC.

The V and J genes are TRBV27 and TRBJ2-7; TRBD1 agrees at 10 bases. The germline V gene has CDR1 MNHEY and CDR2 SMNVEV (reference sequence). V was clipped by 6 bases and J by 4 bases; unmatched bases: 12. This CDR3 contains 16 residues. CDR3 sequence (DNA): TGTGCCAGCAGATGGAGGGGGGGACAGGGGCGATACGAGCAGTACTTC. This translates into CASRWRGGQGRYEQYF.

V usage is TRBV27 and J usage is TRBJ1-2, with TRBD1 matching over 7 bases. The germline gives CDR1 MNHEY, CDR2 SMNVEV (reference sequence). There are 16 residues in the CDR3. Trimming cost V 5 bases and J 2 bases; bases outside gene matches: 11. The CDR3 reads CASSPDRVVVNYGYTF. The CDR3 DNA reads TGTGCCAGCAGTCCCGACAGGGTCGTCGTAAACTATGGCTACACCTTC.

The J gene is TRBJ2-7, the V gene TRBV5-5, with D perhaps matching TRBD1 (5 bases). Germline V gene lookup returns CDR1 SGHKS and CDR2 YYEKEE (reference sequence). There are 15 residues in the CDR3. Trimming shortened V by 6 bases and J by 3 bases, and 19 bases separated the two germline ends. This CDR3 reads CASTPSGIQGYEQYF. For the CDR3, the DNA is TGTGCCAGCACCCCATCAGGGATTCAGGGCTACGAGCAGTACTTC.

This chain joins TRBV28 and TRBJ1-2, with D maybe TRBD1 (6 bases). The CDR3 contains 13 residues. CDR1 and CDR2 from the germline V gene are MDHEN and SYDVKM. V lost 8 bases to trimming and J lost 6 bases, with 16 bases between them. The CDR3, as DNA: TGTGCCAGCGATACTACAGGGATGAATGGCTACACCTTC. This gives the protein CASDTTGMNGYTF.

The V and J genes are TRBV14 and TRBJ2-1, with 11 nucleotides matching TRBD2. The CDR3 length is 21 residues. CDR1 and CDR2 (germline): SGHDN, FVKESK. With 2 bases clipped from V and 3 bases from J, the junction kept 18 bases outside the gene matches. The CDR3 loop reads CASSQIYRWGLAETFYNEQFF. CDR3 sequence (DNA): TGTGCCAGCAGCCAAATCTACCGCTGGGGACTAGCGGAAACGTTCTACAATGAGCAGTTCTTC.

In DNA, the CDR3 is TGTGCCAGTAAAGGGACAGGGATAGGTACGGCTGAAGCTTTCTTT. This translates into CASKGTGIGTAEAFF. The chain carries TRBV19 and TRBJ1-1, with TRBD1 identical over 9 bases. Trimming at V came to 7 bases and at J to 6 bases, leaving 12 bases not matched to a gene. CDR3 length equals 15 residues. Germline V gene data show CDR1 as LNHDA and CDR2 as SQIVND (reference sequence).

The table lists this clone with a few counts. The CDR3 spells CASSARTGGLDYGYTF. CDR3 nucleotide sequence: TGTGCCAGCAGCGCCCGGACAGGGGGCTTGGACTATGGCTACACCTTC. V and J are TRBV9 and TRBJ1-2, with 11 bases aligning to TRBD1. V dropped 3 bases and J dropped 3; count of bases not matched to a gene: 7. This CDR3 is built from 16 residues. In germline, CDR1 is SGDLS, CDR2 YYNGEE. Full variable domain (missing parts from reference TRBV9 and TRBJ1-2): DSGVTQTPKHLITATGQRVTLRCSPRSGDLSVYWYQQSLDQGLQFLIQYYNGEERAKGNILERFSAQQFPDLHSELNLSSLELGDSALYFCASSARTGGLDYGYTFGSGTRLTVV.

This clone has a single count. The rearrangement joins TRBV7-9 to TRBJ1-5, with a possible D match to TRBD1 (5 bases). Germline lookup yields CDR1 SEHNR and CDR2 FQNEAQ (reference sequence). The CDR3 runs to 14 residues. Trimming removed 1 base at V and 5 bases at J, with 9 bases between. The CDR3 sequence: CASSLGQGYQPQHF. CDR3 sequence (DNA): TGTGCCAGCAGCTTAGGGCAGGGCTATCAGCCCCAGCATTTT.

The genes are TRBV7-9 and TRBJ1-4; 8 nucleotides align to TRBD1. Germline CDR1 is SEHNR and CDR2 is FQNEAQ (reference sequence). The CDR3 length is 17 residues. V gave up 5 bases and J gave up 1 base; unmatched junction bases: 9. The DNA of the CDR3 is TGTGCCAGCAGCAGCTTCCTAGGACAGGGAACTAATGAAAAACTGTTTTTT. Translating gives CASSSFLGQGTNEKLFF.

V is TRBV28 and J is TRBJ2-7, with 12 bases identical to TRBD2. The CDR3 is 18 amino acids. The trim removed 9 bases at V and 0 bases at J, leaving 15 bases unmatched. Germline V gives CDR1 MDHEN, CDR2 SYDVKM. This chain's CDR3 is CASTGLAGRLRSSYEQYF. CDR3 coding DNA: TGTGCCAGTACAGGACTAGCGGGAAGACTGAGGAGCTCCTACGAGCAGTACTTC.

This chain joins TRBV5-4 and TRBJ2-1; D remains unclear. The germline gives CDR1 SGHNT, CDR2 YYREEE (reference sequence). This CDR3 contains 11 residues. Trimming removed 9 bases from V and 4 bases from J, with 8 bases in between. Here the CDR3 reads CAIDTYNEQFF. CDR3 bases: TGTGCCATCGACACATACAATGAGCAGTTCTTC.

This rearrangement joins TRBV9 to TRBJ2-1, with 12 bases matching TRBD2. V dropped 4 bases and J dropped 6; count of bases not matched to a gene: 8. The CDR3 covers 16 residues. Germline values: CDR1 SGDLS, CDR2 YYNGEE. This CDR3 is CASSSLAGGSSNEQFF. In DNA, the CDR3 is TGTGCCAGCAGCTCACTAGCGGGAGGCTCTTCCAATGAGCAGTTCTTC.

The genes are TRBV29-1 and TRBJ2-7, with D possibly matching TRBD2 (6 bases). The CDR3 totals 12 residues. Deletions cut 3 bases from V and 2 bases from J, with 8 bases between. CDR1 is SQVTM and CDR2 is ANQGSEA in the germline V gene. CDR3 DNA sequence: TGCAGCGTTGAGGAGGGGCCCTACGAGCAGTACTTC. Translating it yields CSVEEGPYEQYF.

The rearrangement uses TRBV5-4 and TRBJ2-3; possible D gene TRBD2, 5 bases. The CDR3 runs to 14 residues. V was shortened by 4 bases and J by 1 base, with 10 bases between the two germline ends. From germline, CDR1 is SGHNT and CDR2 YYREEE (reference sequence). The CDR3 spells CASSRREGTDTQYF. Here the CDR3 DNA reads TGTGCCAGCAGCCGTCGGGAAGGCACAGATACGCAGTATTTT. Drawing the rest from reference TRBV5-4 and TRBJ2-3, the complete variable domain is ETGVTQSPTHLIKTRGQQVTLRCSSQSGHNTVSWYQQALGQGPQFIFQYYREEENGRGNFPPRFSGLQFPNYSSELNVNALELDDSALYLCASSRREGTDTQYFGPGTRLTVL.

This rearrangement joins TRBV28 to TRBJ2-7; 9 bases agree with TRBD1. The junction had 2 bases not matched to a gene; V was cut back by 4 bases and J by 1 base. The CDR3 loop spans 14 amino acids. Germline V lookup: CDR1 MDHEN, CDR2 SYDVKM. CDR3 region: CASSYGTGSYEQYF. The CDR3, as DNA: TGTGCCAGCAGTTACGGGACAGGGTCCTACGAGCAGTACTTC.

The chain has TRBV9 and TRBJ2-1, with D unclear. V lost 4 bases, J lost 8 bases, and 7 bases lay in between. The CDR3 runs 11 residues. Germline-derived CDR1 and CDR2 are SGDLS and YYNGEE. CDR3 sequence reads: CASSLLHEQFF. The CDR3 nucleotides are TGTGCCAGCAGCCTTCTCCATGAGCAGTTCTTC. The full variable domain, in which reference TRBV9 and TRBJ2-1 provide the parts outside the CDR3, is DSGVTQTPKHLITATGQRVTLRCSPRSGDLSVYWYQQSLDQGLQFLIQYYNGEERAKGNILERFSAQQFPDLHSELNLSSLELGDSALYFCASSLLHEQFFGPGTRLTVL.

The rearrangement uses TRBV2 and TRBJ2-7; the D gene is possibly TRBD2 (7 bases). The CDR3 spans 15 residues. Trimming pared 3 bases from V and 3 bases from J, leaving 15 bases between. The germline V gene encodes CDR1 SNHLY and CDR2 FYNNEI. CDR3 sequence: CASSDIRGGVYEQYF. CDR3 sequence (DNA): TGTGCCAGCAGTGATATAAGGGGGGGAGTCTACGAGCAGTACTTC.